The rows below give T cell receptor beta chains drawn from one sample of a study of shared clonotypes between healthy human individuals. Assay: immunoSEQ multiplex PCR; the TCRdb copy retains only in-frame clones and omits some. The sample records about 2.5 million clones, around 90% being singletons. Sequenced sample: naive CD4+ T cells from PBMCs. These receptors were collected from a man younger than 35 in good health. Some clones in this sample may be carry-over from other donors' samples. The CDR3 runs from the conserved cysteine through the conserved F or W. D genes are given only for firm matches. Part of the rows lack a size; the others show once, few, many or a class for expanded clones.

>NA|NA|TRBJ2-6|TRBV10-3
CAISEGLSPSGANVLTF
TGTGCCATCAGTGAGGGACTTTCTCCCTCTGGGGCCAACGTCCTGACTTTC
>NA|NA|TRBJ2-7|TRBV10-3
CAISGLTGDEQYF
TGTGCCATTTCCGGACTCACGGGTGACGAGCAGTACTTC
>TRBD1|NA|TRBJ2-6|TRBV5-1
CASSGTGPGANVLTF
TGCGCCAGCAGCGGGACAGGGCCTGGGGCCAACGTCCTGACTTTC
>NA|NA|TRBJ2-5|TRBV9
CASTPGTFLGETQYF
TGTGCCAGCACCCCAGGGACTTTTCTTGGAGAGACCCAGTACTTC
>NA|NA|TRBJ2-1|TRBV11-2
CASSLMMYFNEQFF
TGTGCCAGCAGCTTAATGATGTACTTCAATGAGCAGTTCTTC
>TRBD2|NA|TRBJ2-1|TRBV28
CASGRVWEQFF
TGTGCCAGCGGGAGGGTATGGGAGCAGTTCTTC
>NA|NA|TRBJ1-2|TRBV6-1
CASNDSPNYGYTF
TGTGCCAGCAACGACAGCCCTAACTATGGCTACACCTTC
>NA|NA|TRBJ1-3|TRBV4-3
CASSQDVKVESGNTIYF
TGCGCCAGCAGCCAAGATGTCAAGGTTGAATCTGGAAACACCATATATTTT
>NA|NA|TRBJ2-1|TRBV9
CASGVGEGSYNEQFF
TGTGCCAGCGGCGTCGGGGAAGGCTCCTACAATGAGCAGTTCTTC
>NA|NA|TRBJ1-2|TRBV19
CASSSQGRGYGYTF
TGTGCCAGTAGCTCACAGGGTCGCGGCTATGGCTACACCTTC
>NA|NA|TRBJ1-5|TRBV28
CASSFEAGTGHQPQHF
TGTGCCAGCAGTTTTGAGGCGGGTACGGGTCATCAGCCCCAGCATTTT
>TRBD1|NA|TRBJ2-7|TRBV30
CAWSVQGRAYEQYF
TGTGCCTGGAGTGTACAGGGGCGCGCCTACGAGCAGTACTTC
>NA|NA|TRBJ2-3|TRBV4-2
CASSYLQADTQYF
TGTGCCAGCAGCTATTTACAGGCAGATACGCAGTATTTT
>TRBD1|once|TRBJ1-5|TRBV4-2
CASSLDRGNQPQHF
TGTGCCAGCAGCCTAGACAGGGGAAATCAGCCCCAGCATTTT
>NA|NA|TRBJ2-1|TRBV28
CASSREGRSSYNEQFF
TGTGCCAGCAGTCGGGAAGGGAGGAGCTCCTACAATGAGCAGTTCTTC